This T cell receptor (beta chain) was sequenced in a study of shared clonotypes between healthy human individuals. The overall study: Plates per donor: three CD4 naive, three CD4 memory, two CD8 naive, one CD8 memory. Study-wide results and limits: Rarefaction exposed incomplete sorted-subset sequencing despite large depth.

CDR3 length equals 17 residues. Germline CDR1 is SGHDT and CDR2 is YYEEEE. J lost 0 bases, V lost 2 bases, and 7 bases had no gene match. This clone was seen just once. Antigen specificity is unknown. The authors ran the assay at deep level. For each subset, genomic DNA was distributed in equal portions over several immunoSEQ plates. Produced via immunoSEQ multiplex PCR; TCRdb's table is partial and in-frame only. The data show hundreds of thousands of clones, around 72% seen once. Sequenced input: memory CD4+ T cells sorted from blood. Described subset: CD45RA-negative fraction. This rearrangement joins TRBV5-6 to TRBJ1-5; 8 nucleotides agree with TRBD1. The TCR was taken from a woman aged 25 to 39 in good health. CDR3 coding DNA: TGTGCCAGCAGCTTAACAGGGGGGCGGGGTAGCAATCAGCCCCAGCATTTT. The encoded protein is CASSLTGGRGSNQPQHF.